Below, 24 T cell receptor beta chains from the same sample are listed, as sequenced in a study of blood T cell repertoires in COVID-19 (dated by TCRdb to about 2020). The library relied on the immunoSEQ multiplex PCR assay. Imported from immuneACCESS, the table was reduced by TCRdb to in-frame sequences with V and J called. These copies leave out some clones; in studies compared against another copy, an unresolved V gene accounts for under half, and the cause of the remainder is not known. Across this sample there are about 60,000 clones, with 88% seen only once. Of the sample, under 20% is held by the ten largest clones. Sequenced input: peripheral blood. Receptors were obtained from a woman older than 75 with active COVID-19.

The chain recombines TRBV4-1 with TRBJ2-3; 9 bases align to TRBD2. This CDR3 has 16 residues. Per germline, CDR1 MGHRA and CDR2 YSYEKL. The ends lost 4 bases at V and 0 bases at J; junction bases unmatched: 5. The CDR3, as DNA: TGCGCCAGCAGCCCCCGGCGGGGGGGGAGCACAGATACGCAGTATTTT. It is translated as CASSPRRGGSTDTQYF.

The V gene is TRBV6-2 or TRBV6-3, the J gene TRBJ1-2; no clear D gene. The germline V gene encodes CDR1 MNHEY and CDR2 SVGEGT. This CDR3 is 15 amino acids long. V was clipped by 5 bases and J by 2 bases, with 15 bases between them. The CDR3 region is CASSLYGVPNYGYTF. CDR3 sequence (DNA): TGTGCCAGCAGTCTCTACGGGGTACCCAACTATGGCTACACCTTC.

V gene TRBV7-9 combines with J gene TRBJ1-2; 8 bases are a match to TRBD1. Germline CDR1 is SEHNR and CDR2 is FQNEAQ (reference sequence). The J segment lost 8 bases and the V segment lost 8 bases, leaving 7 bases of the junction unmatched. The CDR3 sequence is 12 residues long. CDR3 DNA sequence: TGTGCCAGCGGCACCGGGACAGGAGGCTACACCTTC. Residues: CASGTGTGGYTF.

The V call is TRBV5-4, the J call TRBJ1-2; 8 bases are a match to TRBD1. Germline V gives CDR1 SGHNT, CDR2 YYREEE (reference sequence). J gave up 7 bases and V 1 base, and 9 bases lay outside the gene matches. The CDR3 consists of 15 residues. This CDR3 is CASSLQGAGVAGYTF. CDR3 nucleotides: TGTGCCAGCAGCTTGCAGGGGGCAGGGGTAGCTGGCTACACCTTC.

The rearrangement uses TRBV15 and TRBJ2-3, with 9 bases identical to TRBD2. CDR3 length equals 16 residues. V was clipped by 2 bases and J by 4 bases; unmatched bases: 7. Germline assignment: CDR1 LNHNV and CDR2 YYDKDF (reference sequence). CDR3 in DNA: TGTGCCACCAGCAGACGGGCGGGGGGGCCGGCAGATACGCAGTATTTT. Its translation is CATSRRAGGPADTQYF.

As to this clone: Mismatch with germline at one junction end may stem from a read error. This chain links TRBV7-9 with TRBJ2-5, with a tentative D call TRBD1 (6 bases). In germline, CDR1 is SEHNR, CDR2 FQNEAQ (reference sequence). The CDR3 is 12 residues long. The CDR3 loop reads CAGQYLRETQYF. CDR3 sequence (DNA): TGCGCAGGACAGTACTTGCGAGAGACCCAGTACTTC.

The chain recombines TRBV4-1 with TRBJ2-2, with D perhaps TRBD1 (6 bases). Germline V gene lookup returns CDR1 MGHRA and CDR2 YSYEKL. The V gene lost 5 bases and the J gene lost 6 bases, with 13 bases spanning the gap. The CDR3 extends over 14 amino acids. As DNA, the CDR3 is TGCGCCAGCAGCAGGGGACAAGCAGCCGGGGAGCTGTTTTTT. As protein: CASSRGQAAGELFF.

The chain is built from TRBV19 and TRBJ2-7; TRBD2 is a possible D gene (7 bases). The length of the CDR3 is 13 residues. The germline gives CDR1 LNHDA, CDR2 SQIVND (reference sequence). Trimming removed 7 bases from V and 4 bases from J, with 14 bases in between. The DNA of the CDR3 is TGTGCCAGTATGGGGCGGGGGCCTTACGAGCAGTACTTC. It encodes CASMGRGPYEQYF.

This rearrangement joins TRBV29-1 to TRBJ2-7, with 7 bases that match TRBD1. This CDR3 comprises 11 residues. V trimming: 6 bases; J trimming: 2 bases; junction bases outside the gene matches: 1. Per the germline V gene, CDR1 is SQVTM and CDR2 is ANQGSEA. The CDR3 spells CSVGTAYEQYF. The CDR3 DNA reads as TGCAGCGTCGGGACAGCCTACGAGCAGTACTTC.

The chain uses TRBV28 and TRBJ1-2; 9 nucleotides match TRBD1. Germline values: CDR1 MDHEN, CDR2 SYDVKM. V lost 6 bases to trimming and J lost 4 bases; unmatched junction nucleotides: 6. The CDR3 is 14 amino acids. Here the CDR3 DNA reads TGTGCCAGCAGCCCTGGACAGGGGACCTATGGCTACACCTTC. The encoded protein is CASSPGQGTYGYTF.

CDR3 in DNA: TGTGCCAGCAGCGCCGAACTAGTTAAAACCTACGAGCAGTACTTC. This encodes CASSAELVKTYEQYF. The chain recombines TRBV5-5 with TRBJ2-7; tentatively, D is TRBD2 (5 bases). This CDR3 is 15 amino acids long. The V and J ends lost 4 bases and 2 bases respectively, with 16 bases between them. Per the germline V gene, CDR1 is SGHKS and CDR2 is YYEKEE (reference sequence). The variable domain in full, completed from reference TRBV5-5 and TRBJ2-7, reads DAGVTQSPTHLIKTRGQQVTLRCSPISGHKSVSWYQQVLGQGPQFIFQYYEKEERGRGNFPDRFSARQFPNYSSELNVNALLLGDSALYLCASSAELVKTYEQYFGPGTRLTVT.

The chain is built from TRBV6-6 and TRBJ2-2; 9 nucleotides agree with TRBD2. V shed 6 bases, J shed 6 bases, and the junction held 8 bases outside the gene matches. CDR1 and CDR2 (germline): MNHNY, SVGAGI (reference sequence). The CDR3 runs 15 residues. CDR3 bases: TGTGCCAGCAGGGGAGCGGGGGGTAAAGCCGGGGAGCTGTTTTTT. Amino acid sequence: CASRGAGGKAGELFF.

The V gene is TRBV10-3, the J gene TRBJ1-2, with 7 positions matching TRBD1. The CDR3 length is 15 residues. V lost 6 bases and J lost 3; bases outside the gene matches: 10. Germline V gene sequence: CDR1 ENHRY, CDR2 SYGVKD. CDR3 protein: CAIRDRDSSDYGYTF. Written as DNA, the CDR3 is TGTGCCATCAGAGACCGGGACAGTAGCGACTATGGCTACACCTTC.

The chain has TRBV5-1 and TRBJ2-7; 10 positions match TRBD1. In germline, CDR1 is SGHRS, CDR2 YFSETQ. With V trimmed by 4 bases and J by 4 bases, 5 bases remained unmatched. There are 14 residues in the CDR3. In DNA form, the CDR3 reads TGCGCCAGCAGCCCTGCGGGACAGGGGTACGAGCAGTACTTC. Translating it yields CASSPAGQGYEQYF. Looking up the rest from reference TRBV5-1 and TRBJ2-7 gives the full variable domain: KAGVTQTPRYLIKTRGQQVTLSCSPISGHRSVSWYQQTPGQGLQFLFEYFSETQRNKGNFPGRFSGRQFSNSRSEMNVSTLELGDSALYLCASSPAGQGYEQYFGPGTRLTVT.

The chain employs TRBV5-1 and TRBJ2-5; maybe TRBD1 (5 bases). CDR1 is SGHRS and CDR2 is YFSETQ in the germline V gene. V lost 3 bases and J lost 5, with 14 bases in between. CDR3 length: 14 residues. The CDR3 region has the DNA TGCGCCAGCAGCTCGGACATGATCGGGGAGACCCAGTACTTC. This gives the protein CASSSDMIGETQYF.

The chain couples TRBV10-1 to TRBJ2-3; D is perhaps TRBD1 (6 bases). This CDR3 is 15 amino acids long. The V gene lost 0 bases and the J gene lost 2 bases, with 9 bases spanning the gap. CDR1 is WNHNN and CDR2 is SYGVQD in the germline V gene (reference sequence). The CDR3 nucleotides read TGCGCCAGCAGTGAGTCAGTGGGGGCCACAGATACGCAGTATTTT. This translates into CASSESVGATDTQYF.

This clone was found a few times. The chain carries TRBV6-6 and TRBJ2-1; D gene ambiguous. The CDR3 consists of 14 residues. Germline loops: CDR1 MNHNY, CDR2 SVGAGI (reference sequence). The ends were cut back, 6 bases at V and 4 bases at J, with 13 bases in the middle. The CDR3 DNA reads as TGTGCCAGCAGCCCGGTCGGTGTTTACAATGAGCAGTTCTTC. This codes for CASSPVGVYNEQFF.

This chain uses TRBV5-1 with TRBJ2-2; tentatively, D is TRBD2 (5 bases). Germline assignment: CDR1 SGHRS and CDR2 YFSETQ. This CDR3 region has 14 residues. V shed 0 bases and J shed 4 bases, with 7 bases lying between them. As DNA, the CDR3 is TGCGCCAGCAGCTTGGACGGAGGCACCGGGGAGCTGTTTTTT. Residues: CASSLDGGTGELFF.

The CDR3 nucleotides are TGCGCCAGCAGCCCACAACCGGGGGCCTACGAGCAGTACTTC. Residues: CASSPQPGAYEQYF. The chain links TRBV4-1 to TRBJ2-7; possible D gene TRBD2, 6 bases. Looked up from germline, CDR1 is MGHRA and CDR2 is YSYEKL. The CDR3 spans 14 residues. Trimming pared 4 bases from V and 2 bases from J, leaving 12 bases between.

The CDR3 DNA is TGTGCCATCAGACGGACAGGGGGCCATGCCCGGAATGAGCAGTTCTTC. Encoded protein: CAIRRTGGHARNEQFF. The J gene is TRBJ2-1, the V gene TRBV10-3; 11 positions match TRBD1. After removal of 6 bases from V and 7 bases from J, the junction contained 11 bases not matched to a gene. The CDR3 loop spans 16 amino acids. CDR1 and CDR2 (germline): ENHRY, SYGVKD.

The genes are TRBV6-6 and TRBJ1-4; 10 bases fit TRBD1. J gave up 5 bases and V 5 bases, and 5 bases lay outside the gene matches. This CDR3 is built from 15 residues. Germline V CDR1 and CDR2: MNHNY, SVGAGI (reference sequence). The CDR3 sequence is CASSTPGQGNEKLFF. The CDR3 DNA reads as TGTGCCAGCAGTACCCCGGGACAGGGGAATGAAAAACTGTTTTTT.

V is TRBV7-9 and J is TRBJ1-5; no definite D call. CDR3 length: 12 amino acids. CDR1 and CDR2 (germline): SEHNR, FQNEAQ (reference sequence). The V end was cut by 5 bases, the J end by 9 bases, with 11 bases between. CDR3 sequence: CASSPRLGPQHF. CDR3 bases: TGTGCCAGCAGCCCGAGGTTAGGGCCCCAGCATTTT.

The chain recombines TRBV7-8 with TRBJ2-7, with 9 bases identical to TRBD1. With V trimmed by 5 bases and J by 5 bases, 16 bases remained unmatched. The CDR3 contains 17 residues. Germline CDR1 reads SGHVS; CDR2 reads FQNEAQ. Written as DNA, the CDR3 is TGTGCCAGCAGCCAAATTTTAGGGGACAGGGTCCCCCACGAGCAGTACTTC. It specifies CASSQILGDRVPHEQYF.

The genes are TRBV7-2 and TRBJ2-3; 9 bases are a match to TRBD2. The CDR3 has 16 residues. V lost 5 bases and J lost 4; bases outside the gene matches: 10. In germline, CDR1 is SGHTA, CDR2 FQGNSA. CDR3: CASSTGLAGSADTQYF. The CDR3 DNA sequence: TGTGCCAGCAGCACCGGTCTAGCGGGGAGCGCAGATACGCAGTATTTT. The full variable domain, rest sourced from reference TRBV7-2 and TRBJ2-3, is GAGVSQSPSNKVTEKGKDVELRCDPISGHTALYWYRQSLGQGLEFLIYFQGNSAPDKSGLPSDRFSAERTGGSVSTLTIQRTQQEDSAVYLCASSTGLAGSADTQYFGPGTRLTVL.